This T cell receptor (beta chain) was profiled in a study of Ad26.COV2.S vaccination and SARS-CoV-2 variants. Sample treatment: approximately 18 received Ad26.COV2.S at low or high dose, single or two shots; about 5 received placebo; per-sample allocation not given. Following the first vaccine or placebo injection, samples were taken on day 63. TCRdb keeps only in-frame clones here, not all; method: immunoSEQ multiplex PCR. The sample has roughly 380,000 clones, about 85% seen once. V lost 3 bases and J 0 bases, leaving 6 bases between the germline ends. CDR3 length equals 13 residues. From germline, CDR1 is PRHDT and CDR2 FYEKMQ (reference sequence).

The sequenced sample was peripheral blood, obtained in a trial of Ad26.COV2.S vaccine versus placebo. V and J are TRBV13 and TRBJ2-7, with unresolved D. This sequence originates from a person aged 18-65 years who received the Ad26.COV2.S COVID-19 vaccine or a placebo. The CDR3 region is CASSFPGSYEQYF. CDR3 coding DNA: TGTGCCAGCAGCTTCCCTGGCTCCTACGAGCAGTACTTC.